This TCR beta chain was identified in a study of cytomegalovirus exposure and HLA in healthy donors. The V end lost 3 bases, the J end lost 0 bases, and 3 bases lay between the germline ends. The CDR3 is 12 amino acids. CDR1 is KGHSH and CDR2 is LQKENI in the germline V gene. These donors counted as nominally healthy when sampled, but unrecorded immune exposures were likely. Findings and limits, study-wide: Some 150 TCR beta chains were listed as cytomegalovirus-associated. Many donors shared some public TCRs, even though most TCR sequences were rare. In an earlier analysis, about 87% or about 30%: the productive usage of most TCR beta V segments.

Amplification used 60 Vbeta primers and 13 Jbeta primers. TCRdb's table, derived via immunoSEQ multiplex PCR, lists solely in-frame clones and lacks some. Of around 150,000 clones listed, roughly three quarters are singletons. As concerns this clone: Antigen unknown.

The sample was PBMCs. The chain joins TRBV18 to TRBJ2-7; no clear D gene. The TCR originated in a human donor in good health. CDR3 residues: CASSPNSYEQYF. Written as DNA, the CDR3 is TGTGCCAGCTCACCCAACTCCTACGAGCAGTACTTC.